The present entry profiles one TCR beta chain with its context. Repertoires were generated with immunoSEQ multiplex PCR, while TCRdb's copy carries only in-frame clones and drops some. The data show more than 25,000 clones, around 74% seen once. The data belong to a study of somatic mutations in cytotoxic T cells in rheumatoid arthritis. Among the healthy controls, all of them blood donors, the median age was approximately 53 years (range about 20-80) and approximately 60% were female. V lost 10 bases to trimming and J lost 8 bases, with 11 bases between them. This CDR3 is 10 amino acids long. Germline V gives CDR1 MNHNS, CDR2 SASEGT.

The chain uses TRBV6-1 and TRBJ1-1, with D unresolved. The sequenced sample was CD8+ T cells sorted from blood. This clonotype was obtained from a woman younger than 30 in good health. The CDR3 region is CATIDPEAFF. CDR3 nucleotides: TGTGCCACCATCGACCCCGAAGCTTTCTTT.